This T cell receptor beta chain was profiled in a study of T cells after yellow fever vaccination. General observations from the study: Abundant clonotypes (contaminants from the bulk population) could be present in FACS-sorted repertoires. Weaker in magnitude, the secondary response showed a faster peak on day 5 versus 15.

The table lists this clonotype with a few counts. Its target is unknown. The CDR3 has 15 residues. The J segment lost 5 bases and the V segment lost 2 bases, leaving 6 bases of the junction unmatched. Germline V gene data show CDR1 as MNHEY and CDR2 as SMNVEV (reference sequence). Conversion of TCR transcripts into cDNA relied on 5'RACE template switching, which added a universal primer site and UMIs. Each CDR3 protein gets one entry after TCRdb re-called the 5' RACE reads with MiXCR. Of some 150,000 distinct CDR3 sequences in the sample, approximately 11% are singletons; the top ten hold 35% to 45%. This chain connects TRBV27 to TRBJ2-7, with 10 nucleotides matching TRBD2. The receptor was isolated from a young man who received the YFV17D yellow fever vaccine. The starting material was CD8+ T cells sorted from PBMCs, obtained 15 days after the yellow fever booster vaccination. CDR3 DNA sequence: TGTGCCAGCAGTTTAAGCAGCGGGGGGGCAAACGAGCAGTACTTC. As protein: CASSLSSGGANEQYF.